This T cell receptor (beta chain) originates from a study of T cell clonality in common variable immunodeficiency. General observations from the study: Shared TCRbeta clones were fewer between CVID subjects than controls. Repertoire-complication correlations in CVID were limited by patient heterogeneity. Common variable immunodeficiency TCR beta sequences reportedly had fewer deletions and N-nucleotide insertions.

TCRdb keeps only in-frame clones here, not all; method: immunoSEQ multiplex PCR. Altogether tens of thousands of clones were found in the sample, and no singletons occur. At least ten counts were recorded for this clone. Its specificity is not known. Read sequence stops 3 residues before the CDR3 end, and the germline J gene provides the missing end. Losses at the gene ends were 7 bases for V and 1 base for J; bases not matched to a gene: 3. This CDR3 region has 15 residues. Germline V lookup: CDR1 LNHDA, CDR2 SQIVND (reference sequence). Both groups were predominantly of Caucasian heritage. The TCR was taken from a person aged 18 to 70 in good health. The material sequenced was peripheral blood mononuclear cells. V gene TRBV19 combines with J gene TRBJ2-1; 11 positions match TRBD2. The part of the CDR3 DNA that was read is TGTGCCAGTACGGTAGCGGGGGGGTCCTACAATGAG. This sequence encodes CASTVAGGSYNE. The entire CDR3 sequence reads CASTVAGGSYNEQFF.